This T cell receptor beta chain was captured in a study of shared clonotypes between healthy human individuals. The germline V gene encodes CDR1 SGHRS and CDR2 YFSETQ. CDR3 length: 16 residues. Trimming at V came to 2 bases and at J to 4 bases, leaving 10 bases not matched to a gene. In the case of this clone: Its antigen is not known.

Sorted-subset replicate PCRs used roughly 210 ng of genomic DNA. This amount corresponded to approximately 30,000 T cell genomes. Sequencing used immunoSEQ multiplex PCR; TCRdb keeps in-frame clones, though not all of them. The sample yields 2,500,000 or so clones, 90% to 95% seen once. Study-wide points: It was only blood that was sampled, and tissue repertoires likely differ.

Material: naive CD4+ T cells sorted from blood. Subset given: CD45RA+ positively selected. The chain is built from TRBV5-1 and TRBJ2-5; 8 nucleotides line up with TRBD2. The TCR sequence derives from a young man in good health. Here the CDR3 DNA reads TGCGCCAGCAGCTTAGGTTCGGGACTAGAGGTAGAGACCCAGTACTTC. This gives the protein CASSLGSGLEVETQYF.